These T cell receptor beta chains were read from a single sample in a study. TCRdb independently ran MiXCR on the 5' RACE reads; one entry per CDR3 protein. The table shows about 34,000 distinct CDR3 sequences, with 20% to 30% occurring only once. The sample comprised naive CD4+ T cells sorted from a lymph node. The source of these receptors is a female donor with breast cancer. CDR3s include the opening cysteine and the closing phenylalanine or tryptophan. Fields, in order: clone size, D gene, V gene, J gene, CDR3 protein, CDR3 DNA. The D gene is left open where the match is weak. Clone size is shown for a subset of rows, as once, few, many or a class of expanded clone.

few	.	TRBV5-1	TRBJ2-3	CASSLGQGGPDTQYF	TGCGCCAGCAGCTTGGGACAGGGAGGCCCAGATACGCAGTATTTT
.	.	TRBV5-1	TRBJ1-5	CASSIRPNYQPQHF	TGCGCCAGCAGCATACGACCGAATTATCAGCCCCAGCATTTT
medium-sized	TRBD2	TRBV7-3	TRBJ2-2	CASSLQAGLTGELFF	TGTGCCAGCAGCTTACAAGCGGGACTCACCGGGGAGCTGTTTTTT
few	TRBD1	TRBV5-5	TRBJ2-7	CASSLWDRGYEQYF	TGTGCCAGCAGCTTGTGGGACAGAGGCTACGAGCAGTACTTC
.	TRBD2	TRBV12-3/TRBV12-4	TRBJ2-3	CASSAAGPTDTQYF	TGTGCCAGCAGCGCAGCGGGGCCCACAGATACGCAGTATTTT
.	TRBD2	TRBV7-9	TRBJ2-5	CASSHSAGGETQYF	TGTGCCAGCAGCCATTCAGCGGGGGGTGAGACCCAGTACTTC
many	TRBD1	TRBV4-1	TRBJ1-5	CASSQTGFEPQHF	TGCGCCAGCAGCCAGACAGGGTTCGAGCCCCAGCATTTT
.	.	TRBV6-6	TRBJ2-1	CASSYSRGYNEQFF	TGTGCCAGCAGTTACTCTAGGGGGTACAATGAGCAGTTCTTC
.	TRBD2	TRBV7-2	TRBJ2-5	CASSLELAMETQYF	TGTGCCAGCAGCTTAGAACTAGCGATGGAGACCCAGTACTTC
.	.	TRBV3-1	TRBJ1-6	CASTSTGTAYNSPLHF	TGTGCCAGCACCTCAACCGGGACCGCCTATAATTCACCCCTCCACTTT
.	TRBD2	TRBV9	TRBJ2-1	CASSAVAGGRGSYNEQFF	TGTGCCAGCAGCGCCGTAGCGGGAGGGAGAGGGTCCTACAATGAGCAGTTCTTC
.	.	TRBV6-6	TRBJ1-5	CASTPEWVINQPQHF	TGTGCCAGCACCCCGGAGTGGGTAATTAATCAGCCCCAGCATTTT
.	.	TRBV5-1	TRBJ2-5	CASSLDSTVTETQYF	TGCGCCAGCAGCTTGGATTCTACAGTGACAGAGACCCAGTACTTC
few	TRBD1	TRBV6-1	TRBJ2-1	CASSLRQGPYNEQFF	TGTGCCAGCAGCCTTAGACAGGGACCCTACAATGAGCAGTTCTTC
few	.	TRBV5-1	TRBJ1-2	CASSLLFPGANYGYTF	TGCGCCAGCAGCTTGTTGTTCCCTGGGGCTAACTATGGCTACACCTTC
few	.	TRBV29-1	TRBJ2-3	CSVGGFLDTQYF	TGCAGCGTTGGCGGTTTCCTCGATACGCAGTATTTT
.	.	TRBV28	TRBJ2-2	CASKSGGLGPGELFF	TGTGCCAGCAAGTCTGGGGGACTCGGACCCGGGGAGCTGTTTTTT
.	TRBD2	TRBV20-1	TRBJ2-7	CSAIHAGGDYEQYF	TGCAGTGCTATCCATGCGGGAGGAGACTACGAGCAGTACTTC
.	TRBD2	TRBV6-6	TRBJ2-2	CAATSGQANTGELFF	TGTGCCGCAACTAGCGGGCAGGCGAACACCGGGGAGCTGTTTTTT
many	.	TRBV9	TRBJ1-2	CASSVGNLDYGYTF	TGTGCCAGCAGCGTAGGGAACCTCGACTATGGCTACACCTTC
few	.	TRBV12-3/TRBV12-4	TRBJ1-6	CASSLERVESLHF	TGTGCCAGCAGTTTGGAACGGGTTGAATCCCTCCACTTT
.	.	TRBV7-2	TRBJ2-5	CASSLFPEARASGQETQYF	TGTGCCAGCAGCTTATTTCCTGAGGCCAGGGCCTCTGGCCAAGAGACCCAGTACTTC
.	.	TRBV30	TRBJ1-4	CAWSGANEKLFF	TGTGCCTGGAGTGGAGCTAATGAAAAACTGTTTTTT
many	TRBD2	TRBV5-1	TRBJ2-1	CASSPYLSSGSSNEQFF	TGCGCCAGCAGCCCTTATCTCTCTAGCGGGAGTTCCAATGAGCAGTTCTTC
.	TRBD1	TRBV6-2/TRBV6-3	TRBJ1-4	CASRTRQGANEKLFF	TGTGCCAGCAGAACTCGACAGGGGGCTAATGAAAAACTGTTTTTT
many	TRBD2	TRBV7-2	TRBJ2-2	CASSLSSSGLSGELFF	TGTGCCAGCAGCTTATCCTCTAGCGGGCTATCCGGGGAGCTGTTTTTT
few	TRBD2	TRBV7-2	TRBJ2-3	CASSFFGLETDTQYF	TGTGCCAGCAGCTTTTTCGGACTAGAGACAGATACGCAGTATTTT
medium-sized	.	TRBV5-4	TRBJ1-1	CASRVEGPDTEAFF	TGTGCCAGCAGGGTGGAAGGGCCGGACACTGAAGCTTTCTTT
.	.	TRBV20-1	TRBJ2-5	CSAPTPQETQYF	TGCAGTGCCCCTACCCCTCAAGAGACCCAGTACTTC
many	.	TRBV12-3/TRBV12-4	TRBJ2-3	CASSPRSDTQYF	TGTGCCAGCAGCCCCAGGTCAGATACGCAGTATTTT
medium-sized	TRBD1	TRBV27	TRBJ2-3	CASRTKTGGPDTQYF	TGTGCCAGCAGAACCAAAACAGGGGGGCCAGATACGCAGTATTTT
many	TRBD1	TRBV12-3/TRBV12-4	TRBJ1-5	CASRGTGVNQPQHF	TGTGCCAGCAGGGGGACAGGGGTCAATCAGCCCCAGCATTTT
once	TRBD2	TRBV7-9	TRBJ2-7	CASSPEPLAANYEQYF	TGTGCCAGCAGCCCCGAACCCCTAGCGGCAAACTACGAGCAGTACTTC
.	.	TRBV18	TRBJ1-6	CASSPSSRTQNSPLHF	TGTGCCAGCTCACCCAGCTCGCGGACCCAAAATTCACCCCTCCACTTT
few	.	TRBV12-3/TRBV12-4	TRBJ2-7	CASSSSGTSYEQYF	TGTGCCAGCAGTTCATCGGGGACTTCCTACGAGCAGTACTTC
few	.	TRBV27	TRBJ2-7	CASSPTGGNYEQYF	TGTGCCAGCAGTCCCACGGGTGGTAACTACGAGCAGTACTTC
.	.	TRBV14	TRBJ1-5	CASSQDRQEPQHF	TGTGCCAGCAGCCAAGATCGACAAGAGCCCCAGCATTTT
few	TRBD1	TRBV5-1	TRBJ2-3	CASSLTGGETDTQYF	TGCGCCAGCAGCTTAACAGGGGGCGAGACAGATACGCAGTATTTT
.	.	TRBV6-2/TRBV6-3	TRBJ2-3	CASSYSTGPTDTQYF	TGTGCCAGCAGTTACTCGACAGGACCCACAGATACGCAGTATTTT
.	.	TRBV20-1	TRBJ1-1	CSARVYPGTLNTEAFF	TGCAGTGCTAGAGTATACCCCGGGACCCTGAACACTGAAGCTTTCTTT
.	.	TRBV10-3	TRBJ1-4	CAISQTADNEKLFF	TGTGCCATCAGTCAGACAGCAGACAATGAAAAACTGTTTTTT
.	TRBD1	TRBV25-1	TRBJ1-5	CASSLNRGQPQHF	TGTGCCAGCAGCCTTAACAGGGGCCAGCCCCAGCATTTT
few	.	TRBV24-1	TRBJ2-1	CATRGPAVDEQFF	TGTGCCACCAGAGGCCCAGCGGTTGATGAGCAGTTCTTC
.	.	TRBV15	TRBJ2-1	CATSRDRASLLNNEQFF	TGTGCCACCAGCAGAGATAGGGCAAGCTTGCTGAACAATGAGCAGTTCTTC
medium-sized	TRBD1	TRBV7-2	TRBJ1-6	CASSTRQGSQSPLHF	TGTGCCAGCAGCACGAGACAGGGTTCTCAATCACCCCTCCACTTT
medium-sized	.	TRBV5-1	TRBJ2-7	CASSLEGSYEQYF	TGCGCCAGCAGCTTGGAGGGTTCCTACGAGCAGTACTTC
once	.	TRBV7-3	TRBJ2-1	CASGWGPSANEQFF	TGTGCCAGCGGCTGGGGACCCTCTGCCAATGAGCAGTTCTTC
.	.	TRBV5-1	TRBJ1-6	CASSLEGTRLHF	TGCGCCAGCAGCTTGGAGGGCACTCGCCTCCACTTT
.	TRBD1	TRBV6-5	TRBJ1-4	CASSYSGQNEKLFF	TGTGCCAGCAGTTACTCGGGACAGAATGAAAAACTGTTTTTT
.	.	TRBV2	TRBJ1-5	CASSYITGDQPQHF	TGTGCCAGCAGCTATATTACAGGAGATCAGCCCCAGCATTTT
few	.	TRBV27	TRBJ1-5	CASSFAGGNQPQHF	TGTGCCAGCAGTTTCGCAGGGGGCAATCAGCCCCAGCATTTT
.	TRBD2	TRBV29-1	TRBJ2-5	CSVETSGGYSVRETQYF	TGCAGCGTAGAAACTAGCGGGGGCTACTCCGTCCGGGAAACCCAGTACTTC
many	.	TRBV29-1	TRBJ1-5	CSVEGCIRGQPQHF	TGCAGCGTTGAAGGGTGCATTCGAGGTCAGCCCCAGCATTTT
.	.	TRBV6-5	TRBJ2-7	CASGTKGSTYEQYF	TGTGCCAGCGGTACAAAGGGGTCAACCTACGAGCAGTACTTC
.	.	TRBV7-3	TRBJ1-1	CASSLNAGPHQAFF	TGTGCCAGCAGCTTAAACGCCGGGCCCCATCAAGCTTTCTTT